The sequence of this TCR beta chain was determined in a study of beta chain features in type 1 diabetes. Germline V gene sequence: CDR1 SNHLY, CDR2 FYNNEI. There are 13 residues in the CDR3. V shed 4 bases and J 5 bases; nucleotides not matched to a gene: 2. A CD45RO/CCR7/CD25/CD127/CD95/CD27 panel sorted naive, central memory, regulatory and stem cell-like memory CD4+ cells. Since all of the isolated RNA was reverse transcribed, expressed TCRB transcripts were what got sequenced. This table comes from immunoSEQ multiplex PCR, and its TCRdb copy is limited to in-frame clones, with some not included. This table holds 680,000 or so clones, about 16% found once. Only a few counts were recorded for this clone.

Sequencing was done on a sample of naive CD4+ T cells from blood. The V call is TRBV2, the J call TRBJ2-4; 7 nucleotides agree with TRBD1. The sequence was obtained from a man aged 18 to 35 in good health. Here the CDR3 DNA reads TGTGCCAGCAGTGGCCAGGGGGAAAACATTCAGTACTTC. It is translated as CASSGQGENIQYF.